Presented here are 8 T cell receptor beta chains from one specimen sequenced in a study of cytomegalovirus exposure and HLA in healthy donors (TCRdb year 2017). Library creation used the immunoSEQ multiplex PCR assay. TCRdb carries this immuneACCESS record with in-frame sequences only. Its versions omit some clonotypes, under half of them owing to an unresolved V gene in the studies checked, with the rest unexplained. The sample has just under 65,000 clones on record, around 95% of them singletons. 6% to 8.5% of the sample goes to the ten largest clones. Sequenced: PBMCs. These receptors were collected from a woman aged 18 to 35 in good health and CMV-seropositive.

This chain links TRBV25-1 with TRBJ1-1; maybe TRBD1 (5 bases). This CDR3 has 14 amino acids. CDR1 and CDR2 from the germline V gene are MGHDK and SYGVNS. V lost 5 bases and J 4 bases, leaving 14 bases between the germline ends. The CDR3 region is CASSLRDFATEAFF. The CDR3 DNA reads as TGTGCCAGCAGTCTCAGGGATTTCGCCACTGAAGCTTTCTTT.

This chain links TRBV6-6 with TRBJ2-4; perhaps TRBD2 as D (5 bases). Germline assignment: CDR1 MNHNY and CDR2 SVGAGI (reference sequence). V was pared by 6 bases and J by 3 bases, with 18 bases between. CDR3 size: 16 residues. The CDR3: CASRDRDSGVKNIQYF. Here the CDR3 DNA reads TGTGCCAGCAGGGACCGGGATTCTGGGGTCAAAAACATTCAGTACTTC.

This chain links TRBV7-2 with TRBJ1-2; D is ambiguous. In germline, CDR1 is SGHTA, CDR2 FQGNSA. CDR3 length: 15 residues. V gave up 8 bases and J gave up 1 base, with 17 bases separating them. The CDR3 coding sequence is TGTGCCAGCGCGGTGAGGGTCGGTATTAACTATGGCTACACCTTC. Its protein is CASAVRVGINYGYTF. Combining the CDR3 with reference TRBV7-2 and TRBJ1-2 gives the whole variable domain GAGVSQSPSNKVTEKGKDVELRCDPISGHTALYWYRQSLGQGLEFLIYFQGNSAPDKSGLPSDRFSAERTGGSVSTLTIQRTQQEDSAVYLCASAVRVGINYGYTFGSGTRLTVV.

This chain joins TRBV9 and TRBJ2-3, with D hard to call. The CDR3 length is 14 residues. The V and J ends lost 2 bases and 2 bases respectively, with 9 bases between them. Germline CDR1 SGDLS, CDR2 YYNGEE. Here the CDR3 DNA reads TGTGCCAGCAGCGTTATCGGGTACACAGATACGCAGTATTTT. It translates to CASSVIGYTDTQYF.

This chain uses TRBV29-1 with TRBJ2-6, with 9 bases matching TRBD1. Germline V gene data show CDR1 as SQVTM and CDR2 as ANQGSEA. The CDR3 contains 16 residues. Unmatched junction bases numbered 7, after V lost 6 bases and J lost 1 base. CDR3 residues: CSVAGQGMSGANVLTF. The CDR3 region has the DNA TGCAGCGTCGCAGGACAGGGGATGTCTGGGGCCAACGTCCTGACTTTC.

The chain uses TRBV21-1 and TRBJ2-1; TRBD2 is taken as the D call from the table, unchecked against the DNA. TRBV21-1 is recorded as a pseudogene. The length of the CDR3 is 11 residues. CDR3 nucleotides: TGTGCCAGCAAACAAGCGAATGAGCAGTTCTTC. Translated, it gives CASKQANEQFF.

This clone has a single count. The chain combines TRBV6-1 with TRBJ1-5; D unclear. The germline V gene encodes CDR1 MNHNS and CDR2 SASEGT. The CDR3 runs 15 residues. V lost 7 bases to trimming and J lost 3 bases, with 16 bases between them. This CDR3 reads CASIREMIPNQPQHF. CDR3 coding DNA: TGTGCCAGCATTAGGGAGATGATACCCAATCAGCCCCAGCATTTT.

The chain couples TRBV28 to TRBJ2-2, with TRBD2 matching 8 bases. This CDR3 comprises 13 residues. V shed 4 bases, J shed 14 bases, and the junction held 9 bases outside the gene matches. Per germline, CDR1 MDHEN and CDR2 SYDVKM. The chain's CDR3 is CASSSGGLVLLFF. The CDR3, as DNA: TGTGCCAGCAGTTCCGGGGGACTAGTCTTACTGTTTTTT.